Included here is one T cell receptor beta chain sequence, with context. No antigen is known for it. Trimming pared 2 bases from V and 11 bases from J, leaving 7 bases between. CDR1 MNHNS and CDR2 SASEGT come from the germline V gene. This CDR3 comprises 11 residues. TCRdb keeps only in-frame clones here, not all; method: immunoSEQ multiplex PCR. The data show 100,000 to 150,000 clones, around nine tenths seen once. This specimen belongs to a study of T cell responses to AZD1222 COVID-19 vaccine. About the study: Doses given second, at about 4 or about 12 weeks, were pooled.

Whole-study findings and limits: In all cases, repertoires were sampled only after the peak T cell response. Clonal diversity was possibly underestimated, and white British individuals and females predominated among donors.

This clonotype originated in an adult in good health. V and J are TRBV6-1 and TRBJ2-4; D is unclear. The source was peripheral blood, collected on day 0 of AZD1222 vaccination. CDR3 in amino acids: CASSEWPFQYF. The CDR3 bases are TGTGCCAGCAGTGAATGGCCTTTTCAGTACTTC.